These T cell receptor beta chains were read from a single sample in a study of shared clonotypes between healthy human individuals. The table came from immunoSEQ multiplex PCR; TCRdb's copy has only in-frame clones and leaves some out. The sample has 2 million to 2.5 million clones; about 92% are singletons. The sequenced sample was naive CD8+ T cells from PBMCs. The receptors originated from a young man in good health. Some clones in this sample may be carry-over from other donors' samples. Each CDR3 is given with its conserved first and last residue. The order of the fields is J gene, D gene, V gene, clone size, CDR3 DNA, CDR3 protein. A D gene is named only where the DNA matches it firmly. Rows may omit the clone size; those that give it use once, few, many or a size class.

TRBJ1-1 NA TRBV28 few TGTGCCAGCAGCTCGATGAACACTGAAGCTTTCTTT CASSSMNTEAFF
TRBJ2-7 TRBD1 TRBV10-3 NA TGTGCCATCAGTGAGTTCCAAGACAGGGGGGGTACCTACGAGCAGTACTTC CAISEFQDRGGTYEQYF
TRBJ2-1 NA TRBV6-6 NA TGTGCCAGCAGTTACTCGTTTTGGGATGAGCAGTTCTTC CASSYSFWDEQFF
TRBJ1-6 NA TRBV28 NA TGTGCCAGCAGTTTAGTAGGACACAGTAATTCACCCCTCCACTTT CASSLVGHSNSPLHF
TRBJ2-3 TRBD2 TRBV7-3 NA TGTGCCAGCAGCTCGCCGACTAGCGGTAGCACAGATACGCAGTATTTT CASSSPTSGSTDTQYF
TRBJ2-1 NA TRBV7-9 NA TGTGCCAGCAGCCCCCGGGACGGATCCTACAATGAGCAGTTCTTC CASSPRDGSYNEQFF
TRBJ1-2 NA TRBV5-4 NA TGTGCCAGCAGCTTGGAGGGGGACGGAGGCTTTTATGGCTACACCTTC CASSLEGDGGFYGYTF
TRBJ2-7 NA TRBV27 NA TGTGCCAGCAGTTTTTATAACAGGGAGGCCTACGAGCAGTACTTC CASSFYNREAYEQYF
TRBJ2-7 TRBD2 TRBV4-2 NA TGTGCCAGCAGCCAAGCCGGCTCGCTAGCGGGAGTCGAGCAGTACTTC CASSQAGSLAGVEQYF
TRBJ1-5 TRBD1 TRBV28 NA TGTGCCAGCAGTTTAGCAGGGGGTGGGTTGCATTTT CASSLAGGGLHF
TRBJ1-5 NA TRBV28 few TGTGCCAGCAGTTTCTCCGATCAGCCCCAGCATTTT CASSFSDQPQHF
TRBJ2-7 NA TRBV4-1 once TGCGCCAGCAGTCTCAGGGGCGGAGGGAGCTCCTACGAGCAGTACTTC CASSLRGGGSSYEQYF
TRBJ2-6 TRBD1 TRBV9 NA TGTGCCAGCAGGGAAGAGACAGGGACTGGGGCCAACGTCCTGACTTTC CASREETGTGANVLTF
TRBJ1-1 NA TRBV10-3 NA TGTGCCACCCGAGGTTCAGGGCTTTACACTGAAGCTTTCTTT CATRGSGLYTEAFF
TRBJ2-1 NA TRBV28 NA TGTGCCAGCAGTTTTACTAACAATGAGCAGTTCTTC CASSFTNNEQFF
TRBJ1-5 NA TRBV28 NA TGTGCCAGCAGTTTAAGCGGGATTTATCAGCCCCAGCATTTT CASSLSGIYQPQHF
TRBJ2-1 NA TRBV5-8 NA TGTGCCAGCAGCTTAGGATCCTACAATGAGCAGTTCTTC CASSLGSYNEQFF
TRBJ2-3 TRBD1 TRBV27 NA TGTGCCAGCAGGCTGGGACAGTTTAGCACAGATACGCAGTATTTT CASRLGQFSTDTQYF
TRBJ2-5 NA TRBV5-6 NA TGTGCCAGCAGCTTGGCCGAGAGCAAAGAGACCCAGTACTTC CASSLAESKETQYF
TRBJ1-5 NA TRBV7-9 NA TGTGCCAGCAGCCCAGACAGGAATCAGCCCCAGCATTTT CASSPDRNQPQHF
TRBJ2-7 NA TRBV28 NA TGTGCCAGCAGTTTAAGCCGGGGGACACTGTACGAGCAGTACTTC CASSLSRGTLYEQYF
TRBJ2-7 NA TRBV7-6 NA TGTGCCAGCAGCCTCGGGCGGGACTCCTACGAGCAGTACTTC CASSLGRDSYEQYF
TRBJ2-2 TRBD1 TRBV6-5 NA TGTGCCAGCAGTTATGGGACAGGGGTCGCCGGGGAGCTGTTTTTT CASSYGTGVAGELFF
TRBJ1-2 NA TRBV6-5 NA TGTGCCAGCAGTTACTCCGAGACCGTCCTTGGCTACACCTTC CASSYSETVLGYTF
TRBJ2-7 TRBD1 TRBV6-1 NA TGTGCCAGCAGTGAATTATTCGACAGGGCCTACGAGCAGTACTTC CASSELFDRAYEQYF
TRBJ2-1 TRBD2 TRBV7-9 NA TGTGCCAGCAGCTTAGCGAGAGGGACTAACAATGAGCAGTTCTTC CASSLARGTNNEQFF
TRBJ2-1 NA TRBV7-9 few TGTGCCAGCAGCTCGTTTTCCGATAGTGGGTGGAATGAGCAGTTCTTC CASSSFSDSGWNEQFF
TRBJ2-7 NA TRBV11-2 NA TGTGCCAGCAGCTTAGAAGCCCACCACAGGTACGAGCAGTACTTC CASSLEAHHRYEQYF
TRBJ2-1 NA TRBV7-9 NA TGTGCCAGCAGCTTAGCGGCAGGCTCCTACAATGAGCAGTTCTTC CASSLAAGSYNEQFF
TRBJ1-1 NA TRBV4-2 NA TGTGCCAGCAGCCAAGTCCGAGGGGAACGGACTGAAGCTTTCTTT CASSQVRGERTEAFF
TRBJ1-1 NA TRBV19 once TGTGCCAGTAGTATAGCGGCAGCCTACACTGAAGCTTTCTTT CASSIAAAYTEAFF
TRBJ2-1 TRBD2 TRBV6-6 NA TGTGCCAGCAGTCTTCCTAGCGGGAAAGCTACCAATGAGCAGTTCTTC CASSLPSGKATNEQFF
TRBJ2-1 TRBD2 TRBV19 NA TGTGCCAGTAGTATGGTTAGCGGGAGGCTCTCCTACAATGAGCAGTTCTTC CASSMVSGRLSYNEQFF
TRBJ1-1 NA TRBV9 NA TGTGCCAGCAGCGAATTTCTCCAAGGGGGGACTGAAGCTTTCTTT CASSEFLQGGTEAFF
TRBJ2-3 NA TRBV11-3 NA TGTGCCAGCAGCTTCAGGGGGGAGAGAAATACGCAGTATTTT CASSFRGERNTQYF
TRBJ2-5 TRBD1 TRBV14 once TGTGCCAGCAGCCATTGGACAGGCGCCCAAGAGACCCAGTACTTC CASSHWTGAQETQYF
TRBJ2-7 TRBD1 TRBV27 NA TGTGCCAGCAGTTTATTGGTGGGGACAGGAGCCTACGAGCAGTACTTC CASSLLVGTGAYEQYF
TRBJ1-1 TRBD1 TRBV27 NA TGTGCCAGCAGTTCTAGCCCCGGGACAGGGGACACTGAAGCTTTCTTT CASSSSPGTGDTEAFF
TRBJ2-5 NA TRBV5-6 NA TGTGCCAGCAGCGCGAGCGGACAAGAGACCCAGTACTTC CASSASGQETQYF
TRBJ1-1 TRBD1 TRBV4-1 NA TGCGCCAGCAGCCTCCATCCAACAGGGGGTGCTGAAGCTTTCTTT CASSLHPTGGAEAFF
TRBJ1-4 NA TRBV4-1 NA TGCGCCAGCTGGAGCAGGGACTATAATGAAAAACTGTTTTTT CASWSRDYNEKLFF
TRBJ2-1 NA TRBV27 NA TGTGCCAGCAGATTAACCCGGACAGCTTACAATGAGCAGTTCTTC CASRLTRTAYNEQFF
TRBJ2-7 NA TRBV6-5 NA TGTGCCAGCACCGACGGGGGCGAGCAGTACTTC CASTDGGEQYF
TRBJ1-1 NA TRBV6-5 once TGTGCCAGCAGTCCGAACGCAGGGTATACTGAAGCTTTCTTT CASSPNAGYTEAFF
TRBJ2-3 NA TRBV19 NA TGTGCCAGTAGTATCCCCTTAGGACAATCCGGGGATACGCAGTATTTT CASSIPLGQSGDTQYF
TRBJ1-3 TRBD1 TRBV27 NA TGTGCCAGCAGGCCGACAGGGTCTGGAAACACCATATATTTT CASRPTGSGNTIYF
TRBJ1-2 TRBD1 TRBV29-1 NA TGCAGCATTCAGGCAAGGGGGCGTCATGACTATGGCTACACCTTC CSIQARGRHDYGYTF
TRBJ1-5 NA TRBV10-1 NA TGCGCCAGCAGTGAGCCCCGTTACTGGGGGCGCGATCAGCCCCAGCATTTT CASSEPRYWGRDQPQHF